This T cell receptor beta chain was captured by sequencing in a study of T cells expressing NK-cell markers. Study summary: HCMV seropositivity characterized seven of the eight sequenced donors, and seronegativity one.

A word on this clonotype: Antigen unknown.

CDR3 length equals 15 residues. CDR1 and CDR2 (germline): SGHTA, FQGNSA. Using the 5' RACE reads, TCRdb records one entry per CDR3 protein without DNA. This sample's table has some 440,000 distinct CDR3 sequences. General study findings and limits: These clonotypes, the leaders elsewhere, also led the CD3+CD56-NKG2C+ fraction in a handful of donors.

The chain uses TRBV7-2 and TRBJ1-1; with no DNA, the TCRdb D assignment of TRBD1 cannot be verified. This TCR was recovered from a woman aged 45-65 years in good health. Specimen: blood T cells: a sorted CD56 or NKG2C T cell subset, CD4+ or CD8+ T cells, or bulk PBMC T cells (not recorded which). The CDR3 here is CASSLSDRANTEAFF.